This T cell receptor (beta chain) comes out of a study of STAT5B mutations in CD4+ large granular lymphocyte leukemia. Clones were sequenced by immunoSEQ multiplex PCR, and TCRdb holds only the in-frame ones, with some missing. This table has approximately 30,000 clones, roughly 65% appearing once. This clone has just a few counts. The receptor comes from a human donor in good health. Sample: CD4+ T cells from blood buffy coats.

CDR3 region: CASSSVEGQNSPLHF. The CDR3 coding sequence is TGTGCCAGCAGTTCGGTTGAGGGCCAGAATTCACCCCTCCACTTT. V is TRBV6-5 and J is TRBJ1-6, with unresolved D. V was pared by 4 bases and J by 7 bases, with 14 bases between. In germline, CDR1 is MNHEY, CDR2 SVGAGI. CDR3 size: 15 residues.